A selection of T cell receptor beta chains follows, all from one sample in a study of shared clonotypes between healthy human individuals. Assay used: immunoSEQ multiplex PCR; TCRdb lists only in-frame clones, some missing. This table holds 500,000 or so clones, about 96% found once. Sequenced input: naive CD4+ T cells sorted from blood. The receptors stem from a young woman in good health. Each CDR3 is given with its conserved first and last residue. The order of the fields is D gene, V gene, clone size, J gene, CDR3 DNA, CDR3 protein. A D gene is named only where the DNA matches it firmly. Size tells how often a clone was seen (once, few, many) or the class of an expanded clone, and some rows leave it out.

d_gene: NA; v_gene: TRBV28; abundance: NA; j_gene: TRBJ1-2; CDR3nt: TGTGCCAGCAGTTTATTGTGGAGGACCGATGGCTACACCTTC; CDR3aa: CASSLLWRTDGYTF
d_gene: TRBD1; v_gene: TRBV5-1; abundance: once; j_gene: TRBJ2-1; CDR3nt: TGCGCCAGCAGCCGGGGAATGGGGACAGGGCTTCTCAATGAGCAGTTCTTC; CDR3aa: CASSRGMGTGLLNEQFF
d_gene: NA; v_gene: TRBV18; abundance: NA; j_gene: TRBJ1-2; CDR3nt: TGTGCCAGCTCACCCAGGGAGTATGGCTACACCTTC; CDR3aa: CASSPREYGYTF
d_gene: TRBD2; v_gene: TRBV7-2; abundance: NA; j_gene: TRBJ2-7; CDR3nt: TGTGCCAGCAGCCCGGGGGGGGATCCTTGGGAGCAGTACTTC; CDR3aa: CASSPGGDPWEQYF
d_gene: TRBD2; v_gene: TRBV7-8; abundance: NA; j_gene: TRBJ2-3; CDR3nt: TGTGCCAGCACTTCAGCGGGAGGGTTGGGCACAGATACGCAGTATTTT; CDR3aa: CASTSAGGLGTDTQYF
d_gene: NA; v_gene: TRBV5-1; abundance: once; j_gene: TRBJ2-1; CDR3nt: TGCGCCAGCAGCGGTCGCCCTAGTTACAATGAGCAGTTCTTC; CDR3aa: CASSGRPSYNEQFF
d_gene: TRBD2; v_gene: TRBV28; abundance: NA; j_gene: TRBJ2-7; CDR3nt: TGTGCCAGCAGTTTCGCGACTAGCGGGAGAGTGAACGAGCAGTACTTC; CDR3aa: CASSFATSGRVNEQYF
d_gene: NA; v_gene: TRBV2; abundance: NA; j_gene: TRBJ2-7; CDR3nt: TGTGCCAGCGGACTCGCGGAAGGCGAGCAGTACTTC; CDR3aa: CASGLAEGEQYF
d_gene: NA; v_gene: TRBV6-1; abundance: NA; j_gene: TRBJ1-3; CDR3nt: TGTGCCAGCAGGAAAGCTGGGGGAAACACCATATATTTT; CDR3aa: CASRKAGGNTIYF
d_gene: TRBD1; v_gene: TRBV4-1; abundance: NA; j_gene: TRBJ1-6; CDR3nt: TGCGCCAGCAGCCAAGCTCCCCCGGGACAGGGATGGAATTCACCCCTCCACTTT; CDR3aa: CASSQAPPGQGWNSPLHF
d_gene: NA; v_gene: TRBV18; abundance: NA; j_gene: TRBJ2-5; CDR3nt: TGTGCCAGCTCACCACCGGTCCTCACAGGGAGTGGCCAAGAGACCCAGTACTTC; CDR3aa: CASSPPVLTGSGQETQYF
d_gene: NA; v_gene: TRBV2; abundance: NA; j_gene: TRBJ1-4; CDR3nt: TGTGCCAGCATTCGCCAGGTGGATGAAAAACTGTTTTTT; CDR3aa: CASIRQVDEKLFF
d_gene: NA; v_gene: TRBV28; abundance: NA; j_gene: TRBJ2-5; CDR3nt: TGTGCCAGCAGAGACAGAGCGGGTGCGGAGACCCAGTACTTC; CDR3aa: CASRDRAGAETQYF
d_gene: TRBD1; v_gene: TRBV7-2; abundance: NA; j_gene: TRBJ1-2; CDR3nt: TGTGCCAGCAGCCTCATGACAGGGTCCATCGGTGGCTACACCTTC; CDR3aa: CASSLMTGSIGGYTF
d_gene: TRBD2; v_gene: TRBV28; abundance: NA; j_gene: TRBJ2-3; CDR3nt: TGTGCCAGCAGTTTAGTCGCGGGAGCCTCAGATACGCAGTATTTT; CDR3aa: CASSLVAGASDTQYF
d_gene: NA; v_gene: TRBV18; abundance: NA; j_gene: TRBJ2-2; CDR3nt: TGTGCCAGCTCACGAATGGATGCGAGCACCGGGGAGCTGTTTTTT; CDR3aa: CASSRMDASTGELFF
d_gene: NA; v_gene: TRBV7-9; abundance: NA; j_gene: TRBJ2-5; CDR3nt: TGTGCCAGCAGCCATAGGAGGTCGGTGGGCACAAGAGAGACCCAGTACTTC; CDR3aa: CASSHRRSVGTRETQYF